This TCR beta chain is from a study of blood T cell repertoires in COVID-19. Study-level background: The cDNA or gDNA used as material had been derived from T cells, B-cell-depleted T cells, or PBMCs.

Per the original data handling: Nucleated cell counts were estimated from reference gene primer amplification. Method: immunoSEQ multiplex PCR; TCRdb's copy keeps in-frame clones and lacks some. V, J and clone size are taken as reported in that table, and D and trimming were inferred from the DNA itself. This sample yields around 100,000 clones, of which approximately 89% are seen a single time; approximately 2.3% belongs to the top ten. The germline CDR1 and CDR2 sequences are SQVTM and ANQGSEA. The CDR3 runs 12 residues. After removal of 4 bases from V and 8 bases from J, the junction contained 7 bases not matched to a gene.

The chain is built from TRBV29-1 and TRBJ1-2; TRBD1 agrees at 7 bases. What was sequenced was peripheral blood. The receptor comes from a human donor with active COVID-19. The donor label of this sample is uncertain. CDR3 DNA sequence: TGCAGCGTTGTAGGGGGCGAGGACGGCTACACCTTC. The encoded protein is CSVVGGEDGYTF.